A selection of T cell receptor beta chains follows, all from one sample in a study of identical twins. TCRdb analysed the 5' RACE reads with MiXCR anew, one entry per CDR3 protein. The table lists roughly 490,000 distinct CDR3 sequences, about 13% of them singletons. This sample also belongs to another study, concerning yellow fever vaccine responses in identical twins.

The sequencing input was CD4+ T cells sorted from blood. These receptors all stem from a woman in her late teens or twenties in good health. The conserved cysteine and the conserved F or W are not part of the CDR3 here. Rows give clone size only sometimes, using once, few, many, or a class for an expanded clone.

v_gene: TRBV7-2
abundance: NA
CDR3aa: ASSSTGANEKLF

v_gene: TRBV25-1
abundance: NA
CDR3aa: ASSKRGQLNSYNEQF

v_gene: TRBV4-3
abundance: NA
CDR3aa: ASSQDLATGVYYEQY

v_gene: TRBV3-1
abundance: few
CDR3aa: ASSQEDRGPGELF

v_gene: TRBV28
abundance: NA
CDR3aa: ASIASGSGSTQY

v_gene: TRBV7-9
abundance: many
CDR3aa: ASSYSPNTGELF

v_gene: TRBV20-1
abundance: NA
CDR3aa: SAKYPSGSSYNEQF

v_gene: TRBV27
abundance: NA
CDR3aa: ASSSSSGSFAYEQY

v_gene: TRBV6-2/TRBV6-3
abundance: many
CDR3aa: ASKGRKAPETQY

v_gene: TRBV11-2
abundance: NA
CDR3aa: ASSLTATYGYT

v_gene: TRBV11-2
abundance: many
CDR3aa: ASSRSGRQGVNEQF

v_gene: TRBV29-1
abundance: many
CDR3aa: SVRGEGKVTDTQY

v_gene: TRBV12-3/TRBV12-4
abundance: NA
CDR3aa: ASSSLGLLYGYT

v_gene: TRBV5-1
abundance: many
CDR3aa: ASSSGTGLSYEQY

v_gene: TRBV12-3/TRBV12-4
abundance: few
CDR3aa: ASSMSGNTIY

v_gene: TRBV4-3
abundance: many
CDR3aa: ASSQRRAGELF

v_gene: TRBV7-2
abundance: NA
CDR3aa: ASTPDRGYEQY

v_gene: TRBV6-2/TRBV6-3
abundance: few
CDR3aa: ASGARELF

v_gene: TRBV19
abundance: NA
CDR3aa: ASSIPGQVYEQY

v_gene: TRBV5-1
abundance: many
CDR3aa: ASSLDGYRGTEAF

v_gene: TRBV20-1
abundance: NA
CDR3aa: SASFLVSYNEQF

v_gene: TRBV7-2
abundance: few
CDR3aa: ASSLVPLAGKSGELF

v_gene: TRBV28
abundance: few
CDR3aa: ASSSLYNEQF

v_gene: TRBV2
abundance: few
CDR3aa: ASSELLGGIQY

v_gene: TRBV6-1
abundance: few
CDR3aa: ASSPRWDSMAEAF

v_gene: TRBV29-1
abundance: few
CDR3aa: SGIPGLAGTDTQY

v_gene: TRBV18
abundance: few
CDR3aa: ASSDRDRVNGQPQH

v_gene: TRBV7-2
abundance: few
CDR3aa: ASSLASSGVTDTQY

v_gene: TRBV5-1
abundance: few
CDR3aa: ASSSTSGVSYEQY

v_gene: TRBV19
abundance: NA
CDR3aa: ASTDQGQPHNEQF

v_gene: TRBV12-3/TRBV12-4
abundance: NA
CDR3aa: ASRTHNEQF

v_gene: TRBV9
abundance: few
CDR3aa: ASSVAAGRPSGANVLT

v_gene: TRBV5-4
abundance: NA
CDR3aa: ARSFSSGSENEQF

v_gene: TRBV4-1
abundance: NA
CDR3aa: ASSQFTDLNTGELF

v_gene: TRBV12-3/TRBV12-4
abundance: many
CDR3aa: ASGPRSGSGSYEQY

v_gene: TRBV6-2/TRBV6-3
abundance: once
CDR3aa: ASTRDLYNEQF

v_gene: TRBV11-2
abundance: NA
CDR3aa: ASSLLAGGPGADTQY

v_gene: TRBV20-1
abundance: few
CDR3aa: SASQLFNRDRRQETQY

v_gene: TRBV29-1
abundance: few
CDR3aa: SVEYGGTDTQY

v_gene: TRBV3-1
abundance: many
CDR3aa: ASSNRGNTGELF

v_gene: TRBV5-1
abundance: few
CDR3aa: ASSATGLQTLAF

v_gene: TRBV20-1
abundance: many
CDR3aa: SATNRQGLIDTQY

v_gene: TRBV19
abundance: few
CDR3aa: ASSNRGRGGTGELF

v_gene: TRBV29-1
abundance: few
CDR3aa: SVVVTAHNEQF

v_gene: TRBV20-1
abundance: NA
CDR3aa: SVTGTVNTGELF

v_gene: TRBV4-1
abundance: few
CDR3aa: ASSQASRLSYNEQF

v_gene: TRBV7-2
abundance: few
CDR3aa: ASSLDAGATLWGYT

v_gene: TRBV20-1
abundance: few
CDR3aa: SAILRSETEAF

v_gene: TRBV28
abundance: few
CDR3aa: ASSPPWGEQY

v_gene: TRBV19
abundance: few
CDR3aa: ASGQNTDTQY

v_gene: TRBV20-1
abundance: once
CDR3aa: SARLAANEQF

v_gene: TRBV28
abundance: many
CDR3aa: ASIPTQGAGGGTDTQY